The next 2 T cell receptor beta chains were all read from a single sample in a study of radiation and T cells in renal cell carcinoma. TCRdb's table, derived via immunoSEQ multiplex PCR, lists solely in-frame clones and lacks some. The sample contains approximately 94,000 clones, 65% to 85% of which appear only once. Specified time point: baseline pretreatment blood. Treatment reported: 15 Gy SBRT to primary tumor, nephrectomy 4 weeks later. This specimen was blood, taken from a patient whose treatment included radiotherapy and nephrectomy. These receptor sequences come from a man aged 55 to 70 with renal cell carcinoma.

The gene calls are TRBV11-2 and TRBJ1-2; 10 bases are a match to TRBD1. The CDR3 spans 15 residues. Trimming cost V 5 bases and J 6 bases; bases outside gene matches: 9. Germline-derived CDR1 and CDR2 are SGHAT and FQNNGV. The CDR3 nucleotides read TGTGCCAGCAGCCGGGACAGGGGAAGCATCAATGGCTACACCTTC. It specifies CASSRDRGSINGYTF.

The chain couples TRBV29-1 to TRBJ2-5; D possibly matches TRBD1 or TRBD2 (5 bases each). CDR1 and CDR2 from the germline V gene are SQVTM and ANQGSEA. This CDR3 region has 13 residues. The CDR3 nucleotides read TGCAGTTGGGGGAGAGGGCTCCAAGAGACCCAGTACTTC. Protein sequence: CSWGRGLQETQYF.